Each of the 9 T cell receptor beta chains below was sequenced from the same sample in a study of T cell responses to AZD1222 COVID-19 vaccine. The table came from immunoSEQ multiplex PCR; TCRdb's copy has only in-frame clones and leaves some out. This table holds about 150,000 clones, roughly 94% found once. The specimen comprised peripheral blood, sampled on day 0 of AZD1222 vaccination. The source is an adult in good health.

The chain carries TRBV12-1 and TRBJ2-7; the table's D call of TRBD1 was not tested on the DNA. TRBV12-1 is described as a pseudogene. The CDR3 is 14 amino acids. The chain's CDR3 is CASSLQGEPYEQYV. CDR3 sequence (DNA): TGTGCCAGCAGCTTACAGGGGGAGCCCTACGAGCAGTACGTC.

V is TRBV28 and J is TRBJ1-6; D is unclear. Trimming took 2 bases from V and 9 from J, leaving 5 bases between them. This CDR3 has 12 residues. Per the germline V gene, CDR1 is MDHEN and CDR2 is SYDVKM. The CDR3 DNA follows: TGTGCCAGCAGTTTACGGGTTTCACCCCTCCACTTT. This gives the protein CASSLRVSPLHF.

The V call is TRBV4-1, the J call TRBJ1-1; TRBD1 matches at 10 bases. The CDR3 has 12 residues. The germline CDR1 and CDR2 sequences are MGHRA and YSYEKL. Trimming took 3 bases from V and 9 from J; bases not matched to a gene: 1. The CDR3 nucleotides are TGCGCCAGCAGCCAGGACAGGGGGAAAGCTTTCTTT. Its protein product is CASSQDRGKAFF.

A remark on this clone: The junction departs from the called germline gene at one end, perhaps through a read error. This rearrangement joins TRBV7-8 to TRBJ2-5, with 10 nucleotides matching TRBD1. Germline V gene data show CDR1 as SGHVS and CDR2 as FQNEAQ. The CDR3 length is 14 residues. Here the CDR3 reads CASSPPPTGGKNNF. In DNA, the CDR3 is TGTGCCAGCAGCCCCCCCCCGACAGGGGGCAAGAACAACTTC.

The chain is built from TRBV10-2 and TRBJ2-5; D possibly matches TRBD1 or TRBD2 (5 bases each). The germline V and J ends were trimmed by 5 bases and 5 bases, with 18 bases remaining between them. The CDR3 extends over 15 amino acids. Germline CDR1 WSHSY, CDR2 SAAADI. The CDR3 here is CASSTTGTKSETQYF. The CDR3 DNA sequence: TGCGCCAGCAGTACCACCGGGACGAAAAGCGAGACCCAGTACTTC.

The chain joins TRBV3-1 (or the pseudogene TRBV3-2) to TRBJ2-5; 12 nucleotides match TRBD2. Germline assignment: CDR1 LGHDT and CDR2 YNNKEL (reference sequence). J lost 5 bases, V lost 1 base, and 11 bases had no gene match. CDR3 length: 18 amino acids. CDR3 sequence: CASSQGLAGGHFSETQYF. CDR3 DNA: TGTGCCAGCAGCCAAGGTCTAGCGGGGGGGCACTTCTCCGAGACCCAGTACTTC.

The V call is TRBV7-9, the J call TRBJ2-3, with D tentatively TRBD2 (7 bases). This CDR3 has 15 amino acids. Germline-derived CDR1 and CDR2 are SEHNR and FQNEAQ (reference sequence). V lost 6 bases and J lost 3, with 16 bases in between. The CDR3 sequence is CASRTSSGETDTQYF. For the CDR3, the DNA is TGTGCCAGCAGGACTAGCTCAGGGGAGACAGATACGCAGTATTTT. Combining the CDR3 with reference TRBV7-9 and TRBJ2-3 gives the whole variable domain DTGVSQNPRHKITKRGQNVTFRCDPISEHNRLYWYRQTLGQGPEFLTYFQNEAQLEKSRLLSDRFSAERPKGSFSTLEIQRTEQGDSAMYLCASRTSSGETDTQYFGPGTRLTVL.

This clone was observed a single time. The chain links TRBV6-5 to TRBJ2-7; D gene uncertain. With 6 bases removed from V and 4 bases from J, the gap between germline ends came to 13 bases. The CDR3 runs to 13 residues. Germline loops: CDR1 MNHEY, CDR2 SVGAGI. The CDR3: CASSTKDGYEQYV. DNA of the CDR3: TGTGCCAGCAGCACGAAGGACGGTTACGAGCAGTACGTC.

The rearrangement uses TRBV7-3 and TRBJ2-1; TRBD1 agrees at 8 bases. Trimming cost V 4 bases and J 6 bases; bases outside gene matches: 5. Looked up from germline, CDR1 is SGHTA and CDR2 is FQGTGA. The CDR3 consists of 14 residues. The DNA for the CDR3 is TGTGCCAGCAGCTCAATGACAGGGGTCAATGAGCAGTTCTTC. The encoded protein is CASSSMTGVNEQFF.